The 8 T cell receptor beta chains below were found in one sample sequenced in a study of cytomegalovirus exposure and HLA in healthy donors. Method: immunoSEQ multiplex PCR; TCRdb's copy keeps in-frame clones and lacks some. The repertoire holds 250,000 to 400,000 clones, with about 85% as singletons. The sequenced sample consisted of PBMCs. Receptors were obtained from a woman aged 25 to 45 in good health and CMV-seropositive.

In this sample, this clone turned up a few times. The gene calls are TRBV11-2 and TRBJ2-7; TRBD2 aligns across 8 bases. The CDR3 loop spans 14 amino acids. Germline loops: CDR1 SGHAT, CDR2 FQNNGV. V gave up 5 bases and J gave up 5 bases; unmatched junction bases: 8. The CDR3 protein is CASSPGLGPNEQYF. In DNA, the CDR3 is TGTGCCAGCAGCCCGGGACTAGGTCCCAACGAGCAGTACTTC.

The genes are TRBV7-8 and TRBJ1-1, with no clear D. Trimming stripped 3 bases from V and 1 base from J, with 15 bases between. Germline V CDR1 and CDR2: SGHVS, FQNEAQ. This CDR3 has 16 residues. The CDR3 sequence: CASSLQAGSRNTEAFF. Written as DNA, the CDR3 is TGTGCCAGCAGCTTGCAGGCTGGATCGCGGAACACTGAAGCTTTCTTT.

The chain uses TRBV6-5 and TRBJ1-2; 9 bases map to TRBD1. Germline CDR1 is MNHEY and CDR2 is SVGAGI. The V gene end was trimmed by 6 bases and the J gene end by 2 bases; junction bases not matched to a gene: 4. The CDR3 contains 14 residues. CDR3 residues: CASRTGTGNYGYTF. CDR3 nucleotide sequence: TGTGCCAGCAGAACCGGGACAGGGAACTATGGCTACACCTTC.

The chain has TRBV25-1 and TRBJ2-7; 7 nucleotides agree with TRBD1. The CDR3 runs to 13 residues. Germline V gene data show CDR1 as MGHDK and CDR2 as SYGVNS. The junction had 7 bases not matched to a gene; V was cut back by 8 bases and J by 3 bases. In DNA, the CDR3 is TGTGCCAGCGCGAGGGGGCTTTACTACGAGCAGTACTTC. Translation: CASARGLYYEQYF.

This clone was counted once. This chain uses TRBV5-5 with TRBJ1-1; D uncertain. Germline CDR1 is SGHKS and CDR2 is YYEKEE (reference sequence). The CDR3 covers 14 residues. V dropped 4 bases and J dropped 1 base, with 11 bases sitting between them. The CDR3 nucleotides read TGTGCCAGCAGCAGTACTCAAGGGAACACTGAAGCTTTCTTT. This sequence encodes CASSSTQGNTEAFF.

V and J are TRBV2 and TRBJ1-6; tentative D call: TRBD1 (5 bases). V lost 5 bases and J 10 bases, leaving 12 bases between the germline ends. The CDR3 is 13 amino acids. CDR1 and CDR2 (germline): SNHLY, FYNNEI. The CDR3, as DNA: TGTGCCAGCAGTCCAGGGTTGGAATCACCCCTCCACTTT. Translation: CASSPGLESPLHF.

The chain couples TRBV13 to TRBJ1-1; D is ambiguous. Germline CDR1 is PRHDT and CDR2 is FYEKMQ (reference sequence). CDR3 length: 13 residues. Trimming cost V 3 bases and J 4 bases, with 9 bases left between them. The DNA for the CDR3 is TGTGCCAGCAGCTTCCCCTACGGCACTGAAGCTTTCTTT. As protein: CASSFPYGTEAFF.

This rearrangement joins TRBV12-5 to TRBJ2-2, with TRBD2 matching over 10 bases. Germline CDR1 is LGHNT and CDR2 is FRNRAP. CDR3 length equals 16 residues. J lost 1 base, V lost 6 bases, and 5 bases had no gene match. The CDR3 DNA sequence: TGTGCTAGTGGCGACGGACTAGCGGTGAACACCGGGGAGCTGTTTTTT. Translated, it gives CASGDGLAVNTGELFF. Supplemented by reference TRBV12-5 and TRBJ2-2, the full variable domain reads DARVTQTPRHKVTEMGQEVTMRCQPILGHNTVFWYRQTMMQGLELLAYFRNRAPLDDSGMPKDRFSAEMPDATLATLKIQPSEPRDSAVYFCASGDGLAVNTGELFFGEGSRLTVL.